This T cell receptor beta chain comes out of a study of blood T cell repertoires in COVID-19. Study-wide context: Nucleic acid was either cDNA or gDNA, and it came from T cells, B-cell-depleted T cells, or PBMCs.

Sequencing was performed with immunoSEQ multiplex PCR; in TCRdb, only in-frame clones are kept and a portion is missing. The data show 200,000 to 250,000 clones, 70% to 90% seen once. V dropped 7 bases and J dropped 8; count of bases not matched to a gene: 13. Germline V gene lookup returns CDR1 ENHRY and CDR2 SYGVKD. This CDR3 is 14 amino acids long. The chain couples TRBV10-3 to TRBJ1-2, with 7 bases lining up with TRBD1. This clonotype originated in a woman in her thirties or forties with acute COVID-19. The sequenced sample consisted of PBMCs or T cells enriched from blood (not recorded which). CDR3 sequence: CAINPGQQERGYTF. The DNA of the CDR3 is TGTGCCATCAACCCGGGACAGCAGGAACGGGGCTACACCTTC.